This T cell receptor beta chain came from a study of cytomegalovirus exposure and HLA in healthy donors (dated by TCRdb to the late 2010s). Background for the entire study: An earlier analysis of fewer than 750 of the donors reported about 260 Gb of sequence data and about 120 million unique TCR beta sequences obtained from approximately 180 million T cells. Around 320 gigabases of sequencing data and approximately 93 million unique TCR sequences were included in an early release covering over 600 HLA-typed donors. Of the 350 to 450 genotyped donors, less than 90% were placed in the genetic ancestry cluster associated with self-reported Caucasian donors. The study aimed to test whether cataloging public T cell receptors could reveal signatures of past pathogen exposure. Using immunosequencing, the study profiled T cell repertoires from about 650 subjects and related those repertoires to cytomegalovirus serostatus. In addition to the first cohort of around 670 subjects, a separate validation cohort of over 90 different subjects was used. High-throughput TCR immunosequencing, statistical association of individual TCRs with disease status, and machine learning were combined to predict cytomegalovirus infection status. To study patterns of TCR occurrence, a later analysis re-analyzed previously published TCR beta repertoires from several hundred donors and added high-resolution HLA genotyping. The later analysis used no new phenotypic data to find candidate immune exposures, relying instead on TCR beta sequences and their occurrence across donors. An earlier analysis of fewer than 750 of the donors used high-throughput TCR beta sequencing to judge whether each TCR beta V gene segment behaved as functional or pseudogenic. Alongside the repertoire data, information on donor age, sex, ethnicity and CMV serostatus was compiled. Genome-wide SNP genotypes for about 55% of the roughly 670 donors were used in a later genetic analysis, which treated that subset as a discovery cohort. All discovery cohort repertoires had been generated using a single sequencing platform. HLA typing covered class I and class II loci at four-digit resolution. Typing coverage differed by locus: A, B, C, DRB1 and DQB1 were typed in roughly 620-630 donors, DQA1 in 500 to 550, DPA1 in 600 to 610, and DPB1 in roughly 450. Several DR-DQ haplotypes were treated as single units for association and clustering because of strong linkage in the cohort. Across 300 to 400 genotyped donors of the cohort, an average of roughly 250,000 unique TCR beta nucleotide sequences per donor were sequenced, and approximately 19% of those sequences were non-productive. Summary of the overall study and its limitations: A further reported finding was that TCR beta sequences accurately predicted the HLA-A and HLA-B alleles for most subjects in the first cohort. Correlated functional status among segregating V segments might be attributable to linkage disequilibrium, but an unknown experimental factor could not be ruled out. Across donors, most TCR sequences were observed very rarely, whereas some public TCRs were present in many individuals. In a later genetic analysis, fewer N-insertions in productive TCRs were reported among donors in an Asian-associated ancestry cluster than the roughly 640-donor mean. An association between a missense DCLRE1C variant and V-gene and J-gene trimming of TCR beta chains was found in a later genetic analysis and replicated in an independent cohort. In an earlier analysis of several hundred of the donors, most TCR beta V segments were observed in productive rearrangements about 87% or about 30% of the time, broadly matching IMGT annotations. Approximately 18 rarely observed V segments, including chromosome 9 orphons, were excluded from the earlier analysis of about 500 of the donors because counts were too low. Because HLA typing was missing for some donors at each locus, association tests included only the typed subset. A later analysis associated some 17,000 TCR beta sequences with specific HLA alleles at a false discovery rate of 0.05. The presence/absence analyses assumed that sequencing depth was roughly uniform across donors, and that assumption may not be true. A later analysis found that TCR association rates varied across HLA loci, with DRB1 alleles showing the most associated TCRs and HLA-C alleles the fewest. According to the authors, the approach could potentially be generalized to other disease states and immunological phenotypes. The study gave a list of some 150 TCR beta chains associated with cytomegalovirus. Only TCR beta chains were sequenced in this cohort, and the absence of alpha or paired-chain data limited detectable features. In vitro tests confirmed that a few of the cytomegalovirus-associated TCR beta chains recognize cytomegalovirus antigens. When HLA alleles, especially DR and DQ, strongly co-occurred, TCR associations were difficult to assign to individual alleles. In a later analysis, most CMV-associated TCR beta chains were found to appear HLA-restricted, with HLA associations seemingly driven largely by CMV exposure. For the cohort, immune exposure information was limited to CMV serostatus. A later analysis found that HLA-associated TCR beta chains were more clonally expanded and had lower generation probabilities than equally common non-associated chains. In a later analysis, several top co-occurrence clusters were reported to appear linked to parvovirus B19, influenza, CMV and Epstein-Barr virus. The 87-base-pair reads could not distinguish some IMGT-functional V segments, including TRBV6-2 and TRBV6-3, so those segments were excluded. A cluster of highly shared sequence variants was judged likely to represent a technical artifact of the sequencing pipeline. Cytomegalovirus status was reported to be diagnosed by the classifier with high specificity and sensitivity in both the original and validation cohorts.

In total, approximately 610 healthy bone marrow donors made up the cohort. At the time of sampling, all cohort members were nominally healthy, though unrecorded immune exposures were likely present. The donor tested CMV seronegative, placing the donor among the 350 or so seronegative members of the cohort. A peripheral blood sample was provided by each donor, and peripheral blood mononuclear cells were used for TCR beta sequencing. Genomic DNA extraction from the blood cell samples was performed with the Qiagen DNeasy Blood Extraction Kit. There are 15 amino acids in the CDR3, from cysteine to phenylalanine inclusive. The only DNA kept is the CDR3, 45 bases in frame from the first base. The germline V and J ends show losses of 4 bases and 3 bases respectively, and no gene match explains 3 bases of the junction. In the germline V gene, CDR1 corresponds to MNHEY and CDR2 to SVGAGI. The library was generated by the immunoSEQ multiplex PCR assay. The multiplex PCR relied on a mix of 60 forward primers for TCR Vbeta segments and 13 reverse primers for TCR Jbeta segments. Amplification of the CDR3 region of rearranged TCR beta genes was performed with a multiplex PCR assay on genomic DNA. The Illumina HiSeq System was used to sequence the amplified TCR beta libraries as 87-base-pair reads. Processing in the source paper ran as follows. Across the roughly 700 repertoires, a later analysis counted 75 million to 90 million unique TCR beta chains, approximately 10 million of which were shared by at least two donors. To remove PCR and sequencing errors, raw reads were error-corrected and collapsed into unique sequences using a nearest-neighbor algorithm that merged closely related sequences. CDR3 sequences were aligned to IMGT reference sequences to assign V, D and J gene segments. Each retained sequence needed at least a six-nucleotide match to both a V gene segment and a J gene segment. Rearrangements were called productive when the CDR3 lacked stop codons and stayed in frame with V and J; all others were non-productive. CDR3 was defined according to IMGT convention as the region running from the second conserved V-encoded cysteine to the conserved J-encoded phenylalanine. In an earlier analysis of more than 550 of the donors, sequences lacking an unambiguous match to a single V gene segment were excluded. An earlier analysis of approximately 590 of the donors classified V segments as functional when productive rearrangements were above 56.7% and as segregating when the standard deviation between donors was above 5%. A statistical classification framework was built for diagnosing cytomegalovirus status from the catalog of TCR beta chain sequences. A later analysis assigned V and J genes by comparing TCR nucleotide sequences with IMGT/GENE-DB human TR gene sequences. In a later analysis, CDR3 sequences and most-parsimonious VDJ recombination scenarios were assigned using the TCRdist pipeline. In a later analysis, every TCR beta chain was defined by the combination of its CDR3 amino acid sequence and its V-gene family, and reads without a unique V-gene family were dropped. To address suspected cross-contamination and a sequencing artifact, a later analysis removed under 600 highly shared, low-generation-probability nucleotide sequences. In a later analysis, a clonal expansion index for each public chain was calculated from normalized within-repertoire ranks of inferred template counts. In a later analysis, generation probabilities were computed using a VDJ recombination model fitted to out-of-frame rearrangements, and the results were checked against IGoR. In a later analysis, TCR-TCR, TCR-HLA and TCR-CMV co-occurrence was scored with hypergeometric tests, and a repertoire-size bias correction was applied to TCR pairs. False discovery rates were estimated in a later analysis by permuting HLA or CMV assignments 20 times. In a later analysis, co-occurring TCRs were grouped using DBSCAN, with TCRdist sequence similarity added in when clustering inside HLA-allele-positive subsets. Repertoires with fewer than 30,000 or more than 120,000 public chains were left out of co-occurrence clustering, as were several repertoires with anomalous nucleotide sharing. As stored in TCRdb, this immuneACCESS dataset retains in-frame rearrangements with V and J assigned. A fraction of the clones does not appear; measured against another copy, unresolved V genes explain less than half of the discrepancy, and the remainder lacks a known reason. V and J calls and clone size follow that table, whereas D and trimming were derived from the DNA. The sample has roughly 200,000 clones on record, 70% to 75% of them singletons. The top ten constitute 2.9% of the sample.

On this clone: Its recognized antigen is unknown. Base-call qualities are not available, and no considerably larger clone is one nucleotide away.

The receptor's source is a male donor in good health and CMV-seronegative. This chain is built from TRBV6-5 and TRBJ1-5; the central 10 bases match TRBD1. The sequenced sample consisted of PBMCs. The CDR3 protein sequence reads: CASSFGTGVNQPQHF. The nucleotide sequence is TGTGCCAGCAGTTTCGGGACAGGGGTCAATCAGCCCCAGCATTTT.